The entry below describes one T cell receptor beta chain. The CDR3 runs to 13 residues. The germline CDR1 and CDR2 sequences are LGHNA and YSLEER. V gave up 4 bases and J gave up 6 bases, with 11 bases separating them. This specimen belongs to a study of technical replicates of blood from a few donors. Data came from immunoSEQ multiplex PCR; TCRdb stores just in-frame clones and leaves some out. Here the sample spans tens of thousands of clones, approximately 86% being singletons. This chain links TRBV4-3 with TRBJ2-3, with D possibly being TRBD2 (6 bases). The receptor's source is a human donor in good health. Some clones in this sample may be carry-over from other donors' samples. The sequenced sample consisted of PBMCs. This CDR3 reads CASSLGEADTQYF. The CDR3 DNA is TGCGCCAGCAGCCTTGGGGAGGCCGATACGCAGTATTTT.